One sample yielded the 2 T cell receptor beta chains listed below, sequenced in a study of STAT3 mutations in large granular lymphocyte leukemia. Whole-study results and caveats: In T-cell large granular lymphocyte leukemia, about half of patients showed multiple immunodominant subclonotypes.

Repertoires were generated with immunoSEQ multiplex PCR, while TCRdb's copy carries only in-frame clones and drops some. The data contain 11,000 or so clones, 85% of them singletons. Which antigens these TCRs recognize remains unknown. The sample taken for sequencing was peripheral blood mononuclear cells. The receptors were sampled from a man of 80 years or more with T-cell large granular lymphocyte leukemia. Some clones in this sample may be carry-over from other donors' samples.

This sequence joins TRBV7-2 and TRBJ2-5; 7 nucleotides align to TRBD2. Germline V CDR1 and CDR2: SGHTA, FQGNSA. With 4 bases clipped from V and 5 bases from J, the junction kept 10 bases outside the gene matches. The CDR3 covers 15 residues. The CDR3 bases are TGTGCCAGCAGCTCTCGAGGGAGGGCTGAGGAGACCCAGTACTTC. As protein: CASSSRGRAEETQYF.

The chain couples TRBV18 to TRBJ1-5; 9 bases map to TRBD1. This CDR3 is built from 16 residues. From germline, CDR1 is KGHSH and CDR2 LQKENI. V was pared by 6 bases and J by 1 base, with 7 bases of the junction left unmatched. This chain's CDR3 is CASSQQGAGSNQPQHF. CDR3 nucleotides: TGTGCCAGCTCCCAACAGGGGGCAGGGAGCAATCAGCCCCAGCATTTT.